The 11 T cell receptor beta chains presented below share a single source sample, sequenced in a study of T cell repertoires in aging, cancer and after chemotherapy. Multiplex touch-down PCR with TRB-A/B primers amplified rearranged V-D-J TRB sequences. TCRdb redid the calling of the multiplex PCR reads with MiXCR, one entry per CDR3 protein. The data contain about 8,700 distinct CDR3 sequences, 32% of them singletons. Peripheral blood genomic DNA, not sorted cells or RNA, was the template. The sequencing sample was made of blood. These TCRs come from a human donor in good health.

This clonotype is judged medium-sized. V and J are TRBV19 and TRBJ1-2; TRBD1 aligns across 10 bases. The CDR3 spans 15 residues. Germline-derived CDR1 and CDR2 are LNHDA and SQIVND (reference sequence). V was clipped by 7 bases and J by 4 bases; unmatched bases: 9. The CDR3 sequence is CASIRSGQGTYGYTF. The CDR3 nucleotides are TGTGCCAGTATACGGTCGGGACAGGGGACCTATGGCTACACCTTC.

The chain joins TRBV7-2 to TRBJ2-1; weak D call: TRBD2 (5 bases). The CDR3 runs 14 residues. Germline assignment: CDR1 SGHTA and CDR2 FQGNSA. Trimming took off 3 bases at V and 3 bases at J, with 9 bases between the two ends. CDR3 bases: TGTGCCAGCAGCTTTCCCGGGATCTACAATGAGCAGTTCTTC. It is translated as CASSFPGIYNEQFF.

V gene TRBV4-2 combines with J gene TRBJ2-7; 8 nucleotides line up with TRBD2. Germline-derived CDR1 and CDR2 are LGHNA and YNFKEQ. The CDR3 loop spans 16 amino acids. The V gene end was trimmed by 4 bases and the J gene end by 2 bases; junction bases not matched to a gene: 10. CDR3 DNA: TGTGCCAGCAGCCGTCCGGGACTAGGCACGACCTACGAGCAGTACTTC. This gives the protein CASSRPGLGTTYEQYF.

This clonotype was counted a few times. The chain recombines TRBV6-5 with TRBJ2-2, with D possibly being TRBD2 (5 bases). This CDR3 is 13 amino acids long. Germline CDR1 and CDR2: MNHEY and SVGAGI. V lost 7 bases, J lost 3 bases, and 9 bases lay in between. CDR3 residues: CASTAGDTGELFF. In DNA, the CDR3 is TGTGCCAGCACCGCCGGGGACACCGGGGAGCTGTTTTTT.

CDR3: CASSLGTRGNTIYF. The CDR3 region has the DNA TGCGCCAGCAGCCTGGGGACGCGCGGAAACACCATATATTTT. The chain is built from TRBV4-3 and TRBJ1-3, with D maybe TRBD1 (5 bases). Trimming took off 4 bases at V and 4 bases at J, with 11 bases between the two ends. This CDR3 spans 14 amino acids. Per the germline V gene, CDR1 is LGHNA and CDR2 is YSLEER.

This chain uses TRBV19 with TRBJ2-2; no firm D call. The germline CDR1 and CDR2 sequences are LNHDA and SQIVND (reference sequence). The CDR3 is made up of 14 amino acids. The ends were cut back, 5 bases at V and 0 bases at J, with 7 bases in the middle. This CDR3 is CASSAYSNTGELFF. CDR3 nucleotides: TGTGCCAGTAGTGCCTACTCGAACACCGGGGAGCTGTTTTTT.

The rearrangement uses TRBV6-5 and TRBJ1-2; D is perhaps TRBD1 (6 bases). Per germline, CDR1 MNHEY and CDR2 SVGAGI. The CDR3 runs 16 residues. V was shortened by 8 bases and J by 3 bases, with 22 bases between the two germline ends. CDR3 loop: CASRAIQGKGDYGYTF. CDR3 sequence (DNA): TGTGCCAGCCGGGCCATACAGGGAAAGGGGGACTATGGCTACACCTTC.

The rearrangement uses TRBV19 and TRBJ2-3, with D possibly being TRBD2 (7 bases). CDR1 and CDR2 from the germline V gene are LNHDA and SQIVND (reference sequence). Trimming shortened V by 4 bases and J by 6 bases, and 17 bases separated the two germline ends. The CDR3 loop spans 15 amino acids. CDR3 nucleotide sequence: TGTGCCAGTAGTAGAGGGAGGGGGTTTTCGGATACGCAGTATTTT. This translates into CASSRGRGFSDTQYF.

This clonotype was detected a few times. The chain joins TRBV5-4 to TRBJ2-5; D remains unclear. V lost 6 bases, J lost 5 bases, and 17 bases lay in between. The CDR3 is 14 residues long. The germline V gene has CDR1 SGHNT and CDR2 YYREEE (reference sequence). The CDR3 sequence: CASTHAQVSETQYF. CDR3 coding DNA: TGTGCCAGCACCCACGCCCAGGTTTCGGAGACCCAGTACTTC.

This clonotype has more than one count but fewer than ten. The chain is built from TRBV27 and TRBJ1-1, with D possibly TRBD1 on 6 matching bases. The CDR3 is 14 amino acids. V dropped 5 bases and J dropped 5 bases, with 15 bases sitting between them. The germline gives CDR1 MNHEY, CDR2 SMNVEV (reference sequence). CDR3 nucleotide sequence: TGTGCCAGCAGTGCATCACAGGGTTGGACTGAAGCTTTCTTT. It specifies CASSASQGWTEAFF.

This clonotype came up a few times. The chain uses TRBV7-3 and TRBJ2-1, with no clear D. In germline, CDR1 is SGHTA, CDR2 FQGTGA. V was clipped by 5 bases and J by 7 bases, with 12 bases between them. The CDR3 has 13 residues. The CDR3, as DNA: TGTGCCAGCAGCCCGAACCGAGGTAATGAGCAGTTCTTC. This sequence encodes CASSPNRGNEQFF.